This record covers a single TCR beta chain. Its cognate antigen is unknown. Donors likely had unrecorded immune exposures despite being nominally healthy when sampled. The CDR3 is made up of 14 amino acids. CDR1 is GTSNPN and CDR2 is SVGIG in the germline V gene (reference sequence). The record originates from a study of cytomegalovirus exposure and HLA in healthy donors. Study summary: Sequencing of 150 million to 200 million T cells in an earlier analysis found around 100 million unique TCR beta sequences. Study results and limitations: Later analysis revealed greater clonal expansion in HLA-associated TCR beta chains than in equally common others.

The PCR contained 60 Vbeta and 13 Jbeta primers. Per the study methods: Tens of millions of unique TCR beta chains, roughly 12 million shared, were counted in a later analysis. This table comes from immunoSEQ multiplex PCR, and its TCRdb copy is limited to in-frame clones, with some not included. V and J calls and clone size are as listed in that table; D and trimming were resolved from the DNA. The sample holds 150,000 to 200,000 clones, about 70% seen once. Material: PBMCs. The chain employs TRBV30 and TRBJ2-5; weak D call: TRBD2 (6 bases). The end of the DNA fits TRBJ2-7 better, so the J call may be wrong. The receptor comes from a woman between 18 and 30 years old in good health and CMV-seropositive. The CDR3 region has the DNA TGTGCCTGGAGTGCCCTCGGCGGGAACTACGAGCAGTACTTC. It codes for CAWSALGGNYEQYF.